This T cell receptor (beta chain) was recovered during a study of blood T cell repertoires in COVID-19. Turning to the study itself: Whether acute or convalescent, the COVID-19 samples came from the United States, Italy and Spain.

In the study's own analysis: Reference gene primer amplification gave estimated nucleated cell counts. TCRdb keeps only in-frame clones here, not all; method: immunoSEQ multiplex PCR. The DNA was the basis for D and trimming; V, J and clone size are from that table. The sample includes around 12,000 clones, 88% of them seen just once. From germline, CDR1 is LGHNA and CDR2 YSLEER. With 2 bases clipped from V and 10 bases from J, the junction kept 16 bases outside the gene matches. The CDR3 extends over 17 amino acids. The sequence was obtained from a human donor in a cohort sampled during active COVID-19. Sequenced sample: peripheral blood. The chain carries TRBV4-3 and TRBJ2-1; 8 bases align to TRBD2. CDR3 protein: CASSQMTSGRGALEQFF. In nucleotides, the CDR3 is TGCGCCAGCAGCCAAATGACCTCAGGGCGGGGGGCCCTAGAGCAGTTCTTC.